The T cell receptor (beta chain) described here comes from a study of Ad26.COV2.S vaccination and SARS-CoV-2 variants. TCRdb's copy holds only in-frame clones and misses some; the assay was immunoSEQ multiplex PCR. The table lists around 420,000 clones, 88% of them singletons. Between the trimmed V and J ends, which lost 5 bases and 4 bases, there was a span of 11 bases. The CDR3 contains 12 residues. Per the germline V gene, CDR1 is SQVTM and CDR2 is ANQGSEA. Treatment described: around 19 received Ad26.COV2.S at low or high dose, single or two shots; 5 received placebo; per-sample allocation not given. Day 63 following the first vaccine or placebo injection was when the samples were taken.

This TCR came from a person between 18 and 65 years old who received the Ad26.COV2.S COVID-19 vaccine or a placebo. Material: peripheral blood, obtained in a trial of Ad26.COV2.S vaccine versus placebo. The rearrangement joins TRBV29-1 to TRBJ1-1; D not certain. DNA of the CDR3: TGCAGCGTTCTAATCCCGGGCACTGAAGCTTTCTTT. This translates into CSVLIPGTEAFF. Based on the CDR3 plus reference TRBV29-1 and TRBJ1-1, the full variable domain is SAVISQKPSRDICQRGTSLTIQCQVDSQVTMMFWYRQQPGQSLTLIATANQGSEATYESGFVIDKFPISRPNLTFSTLTVSNMSPEDSSIYLCSVLIPGTEAFFGQGTRLTVV.